This T cell receptor beta chain was captured in a study of cytomegalovirus exposure and HLA in healthy donors. Repertoires were generated with immunoSEQ multiplex PCR, while TCRdb's copy carries only in-frame clones and drops some. The data hold 200,000 or so clones, with about 79% observed a single time. Trimming took 10 bases from V and 3 from J, leaving 12 bases between them. The CDR3 runs to 13 residues. CDR1 is MNHNS, CDR2 SASEGT, per germline. Sample: PBMCs. The chain carries TRBV6-1 and TRBJ2-2, with a tentative D call TRBD2 (6 bases). This clonotype was obtained from a woman aged 25 to 39 in good health and CMV-seropositive. This CDR3 reads CAISGVYTGELFF. Here the CDR3 DNA reads TGTGCCATCTCGGGAGTGTACACCGGGGAGCTGTTTTTT.